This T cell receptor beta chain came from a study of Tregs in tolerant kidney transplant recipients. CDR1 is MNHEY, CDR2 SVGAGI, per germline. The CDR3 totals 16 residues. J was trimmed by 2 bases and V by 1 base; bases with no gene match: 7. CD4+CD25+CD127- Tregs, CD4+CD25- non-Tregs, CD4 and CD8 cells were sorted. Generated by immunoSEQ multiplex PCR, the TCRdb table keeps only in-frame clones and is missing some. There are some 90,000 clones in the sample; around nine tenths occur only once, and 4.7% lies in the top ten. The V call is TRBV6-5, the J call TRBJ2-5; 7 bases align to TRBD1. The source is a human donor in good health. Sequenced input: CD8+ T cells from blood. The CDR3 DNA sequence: TGTGCCAGCAGTTACTTCCAGGGGGTAGGGCAAGAGACCCAGTACTTC. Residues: CASSYFQGVGQETQYF.